The following is a T cell receptor beta chain sequence with its context. Its antigen is as yet unknown. One entry per CDR3 protein, called by TCRdb with MiXCR from the reads. The sample comprises about 920,000 distinct CDR3 sequences, 31% of which are singletons, and about an eighth rests with the top ten. The sample is drawn from a study of T cell repertoires in cytomegalovirus infection. Germline V gene lookup returns CDR1 MNHEY and CDR2 SVGAGI. V lost 0 bases to trimming and J lost 11 bases; unmatched junction nucleotides: 9. This CDR3 has 14 amino acids. The genes are TRBV6-5 and TRBJ1-1, with 7 bases that match TRBD1. Source: cultured CD8+ T cells from PBMCs, taken from culture after CMV antigen stimulation. The sequence was obtained from a human donor in good health (CMV status not recorded). Some clones in this sample may be carry-over from other donors' samples. The CDR3 is CASSYSLAGGGAFF. CDR3 in DNA: TGTGCCAGCAGTTACTCCCTGGCAGGGGGGGGGGCTTTCTTT.